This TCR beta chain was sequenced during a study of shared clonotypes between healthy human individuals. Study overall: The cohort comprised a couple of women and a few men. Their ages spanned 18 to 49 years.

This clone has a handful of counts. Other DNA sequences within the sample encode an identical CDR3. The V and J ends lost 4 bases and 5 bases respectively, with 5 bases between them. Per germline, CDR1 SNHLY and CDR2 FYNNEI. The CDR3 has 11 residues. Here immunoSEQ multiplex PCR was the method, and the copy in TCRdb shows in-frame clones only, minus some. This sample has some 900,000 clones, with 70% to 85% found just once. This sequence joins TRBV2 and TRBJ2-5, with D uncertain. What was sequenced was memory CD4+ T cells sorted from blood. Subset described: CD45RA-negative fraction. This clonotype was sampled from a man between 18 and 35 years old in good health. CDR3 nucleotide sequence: TGTGCCAGCAGTGTTCTGGAGACCCAGTACTTC. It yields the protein CASSVLETQYF.